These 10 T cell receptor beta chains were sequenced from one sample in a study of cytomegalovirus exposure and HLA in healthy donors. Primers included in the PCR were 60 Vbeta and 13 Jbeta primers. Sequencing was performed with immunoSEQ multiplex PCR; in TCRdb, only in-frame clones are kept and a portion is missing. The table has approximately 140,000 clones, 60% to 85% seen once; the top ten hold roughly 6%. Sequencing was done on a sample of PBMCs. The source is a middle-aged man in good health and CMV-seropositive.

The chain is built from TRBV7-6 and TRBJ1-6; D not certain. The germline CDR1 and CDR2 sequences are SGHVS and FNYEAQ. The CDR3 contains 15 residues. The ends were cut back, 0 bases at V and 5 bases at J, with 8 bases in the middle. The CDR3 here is CASSLAQRNNSPLHF. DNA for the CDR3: TGTGCCAGCAGCTTAGCCCAGAGGAATAATTCACCCCTCCACTTT. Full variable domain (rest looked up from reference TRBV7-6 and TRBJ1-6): GAGVSQSPRYKVTKRGQDVALRCDPISGHVSLYWYRQALGQGPEFLTYFNYEAQQDKSGLPNDRFSAERPEGSISTLTIQRTEQRDSAMYRCASSLAQRNNSPLHFGNGTRLTVT.

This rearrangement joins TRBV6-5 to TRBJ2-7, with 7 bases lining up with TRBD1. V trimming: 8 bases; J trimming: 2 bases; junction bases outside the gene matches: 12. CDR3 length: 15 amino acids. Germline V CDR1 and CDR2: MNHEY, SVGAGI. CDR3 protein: CASGASRDSPYEQYF. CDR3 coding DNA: TGTGCCAGCGGTGCTTCCCGGGACAGCCCCTACGAGCAGTACTTC.

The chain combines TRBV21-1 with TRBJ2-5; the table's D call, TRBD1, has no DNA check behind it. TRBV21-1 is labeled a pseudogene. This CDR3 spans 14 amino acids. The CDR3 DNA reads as TGTGCCAGCAGCAAAAAGCCAGGCAAAGAGACCCAGTACTTC. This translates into CASSKKPGKETQYF.

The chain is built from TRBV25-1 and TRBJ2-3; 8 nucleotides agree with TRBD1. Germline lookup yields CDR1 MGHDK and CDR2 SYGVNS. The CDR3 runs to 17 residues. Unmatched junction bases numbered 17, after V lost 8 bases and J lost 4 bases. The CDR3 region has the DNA TGTGCCAGCCCCAGTGAACCCCAGGGGGCGGAAGCAGATACGCAGTATTTT. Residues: CASPSEPQGAEADTQYF.

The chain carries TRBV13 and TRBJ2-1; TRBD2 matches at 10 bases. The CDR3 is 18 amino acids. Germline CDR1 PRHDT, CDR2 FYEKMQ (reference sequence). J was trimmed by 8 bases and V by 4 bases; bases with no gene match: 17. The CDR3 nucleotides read TGTGCCAGCAGCTCGTCCTCGGCTAGCGGGAGTAGTTTAGATGAGCAGTTCTTC. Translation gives CASSSSSASGSSLDEQFF.

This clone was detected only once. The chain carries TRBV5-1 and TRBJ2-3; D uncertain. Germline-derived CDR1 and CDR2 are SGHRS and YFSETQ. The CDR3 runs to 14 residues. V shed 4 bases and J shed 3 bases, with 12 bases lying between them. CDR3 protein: CASSPPGGTDTQYF. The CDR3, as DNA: TGCGCCAGCAGCCCCCCAGGTGGGACAGATACGCAGTATTTT.

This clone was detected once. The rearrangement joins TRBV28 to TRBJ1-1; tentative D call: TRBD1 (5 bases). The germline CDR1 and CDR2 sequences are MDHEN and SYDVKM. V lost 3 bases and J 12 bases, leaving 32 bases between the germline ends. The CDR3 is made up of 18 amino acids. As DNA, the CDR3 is TGTGCCAGCAGTTTTCCCTATTTTCGACTCCGGGACTCCGGGGGTACTTTCTTT. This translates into CASSFPYFRLRDSGGTFF. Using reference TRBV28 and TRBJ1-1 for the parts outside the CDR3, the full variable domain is DVKVTQSSRYLVKRTGEKVFLECVQDMDHENMFWYRQDPGLGLRLIYFSYDVKMKEKGDIPEGYSVSREKKERFSLILESASTNQTSMYLCASSFPYFRLRDSGGTFFGQGTRLTVV.

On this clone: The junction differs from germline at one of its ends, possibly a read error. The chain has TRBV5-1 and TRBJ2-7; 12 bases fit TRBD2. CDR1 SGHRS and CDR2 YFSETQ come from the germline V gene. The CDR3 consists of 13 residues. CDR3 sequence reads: CASSPTSGRRRVF. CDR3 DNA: TGCGCCAGCAGCCCGACTAGCGGGAGAAGGCGGGTCTTC.

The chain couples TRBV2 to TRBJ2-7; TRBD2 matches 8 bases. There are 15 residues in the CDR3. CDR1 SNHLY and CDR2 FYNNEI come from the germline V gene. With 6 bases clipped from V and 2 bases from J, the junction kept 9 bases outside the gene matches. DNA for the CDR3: TGTGCCAGCAGCCCCCTGACTAGCGTAGCCTACGAGCAGTACTTC. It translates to CASSPLTSVAYEQYF.

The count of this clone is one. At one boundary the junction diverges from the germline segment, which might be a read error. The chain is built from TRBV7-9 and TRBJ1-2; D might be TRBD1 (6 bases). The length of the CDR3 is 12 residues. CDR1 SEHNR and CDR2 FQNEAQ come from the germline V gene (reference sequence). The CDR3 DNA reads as TGTTCCAGCAGCTCACACCCAAGGACAGCCATCTTC. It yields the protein CSSSSHPRTAIF.